The source of this TCR beta chain is a study of PD-L1 blockade in urothelial cancer. Study-level information: Most patients, about 85% of the roughly 29, were males with bladder-origin cancer. Blood analyses occurred 3 weeks (second dose) and 6 weeks post treatment start.

Into every PCR, synthetic TCR analog templates were spiked. Only in-frame clones appear in the TCRdb table, and some are missing; sequencing was by immunoSEQ multiplex PCR. The data contain roughly 120,000 clones, less than 95% of them singletons. Time point defined: peripheral blood 6 weeks after treatment start. The CDR3 has 15 residues. Trimming removed 3 bases from V and 3 bases from J; junction bases left unmatched: 7. From germline, CDR1 is ENHRY and CDR2 SYGVKD. The chain is built from TRBV10-3 and TRBJ2-5, with 7 positions matching TRBD1. Sequenced here: PBMCs, sampled around atezolizumab (anti-PD-L1) treatment. The receptor comes from a man in his sixties with urothelial cancer. The CDR3 spells CAISEGPQGKETQYF. DNA of the CDR3: TGTGCCATCAGTGAAGGCCCACAGGGGAAAGAGACCCAGTACTTC.